The clone carrying this TCR beta chain was observed once. Some clones are missing from TCRdb's copy, which holds only in-frame ones; the method was immunoSEQ multiplex PCR. Here the sample spans fewer than 200,000 clones, roughly nine tenths being singletons. This record comes from a study of blood T cell repertoires in COVID-19. Participants, roughly 18 to 100 years old, spanned some 23 US areas. Germline assignment: CDR1 SGDLS and CDR2 YYNGEE. This CDR3 spans 16 amino acids. V was pared by 0 bases and J by 4 bases, with 15 bases between. Sample: PBMCs or T cells enriched from blood (not recorded which). The rearrangement joins TRBV9 to TRBJ2-3, with D possibly being TRBD1 (6 bases). This TCR was sampled from a human donor with acute COVID-19. The donor label of this sample is uncertain. The CDR3 spells CASSVERGHGADTQYF. The CDR3 coding sequence is TGTGCCAGCAGCGTAGAGAGGGGACATGGGGCAGATACGCAGTATTTT.